This T cell receptor beta chain stems from a study of T cell repertoires in cytomegalovirus infection. Study-level background: Evidence of both CMV infection and a matching HLA type came from public TCR beta signatures.

MiXCR, applied by TCRdb to the reads, yields one record per CDR3 protein. Counted here are around 47,000 distinct CDR3 sequences, about 20% occurring once; the ten biggest clones make up about 82%. Points on this clonotype: Its antigen is unidentified.

The CDR3 is 14 residues long. The V gene lost 3 bases and the J gene lost 4 bases, with 12 bases spanning the gap. The germline V gene has CDR1 SGHTA and CDR2 FQGNSA. The input for sequencing was CD8+ T cells from cultured PBMCs, taken from culture after CMV antigen stimulation. V gene TRBV7-2 combines with J gene TRBJ1-1; unclear D gene. The sequence came from a human donor in good health (CMV status not recorded). Some clones in this sample may be carry-over from other donors' samples. The CDR3 DNA sequence: TGTGCCAGCAGCTTCATCCTCGGGAGCACTGAAGCTTTCTTT. Protein: CASSFILGSTEAFF.